The source of this T cell receptor beta chain is a study of cytomegalovirus exposure and HLA in healthy donors. Per the germline V gene, CDR1 is MDHEN and CDR2 is SYDVKM. The CDR3 is 15 residues long. Trimming removed 5 bases from V and 2 bases from J, with 12 bases in between. The PCR contained 60 Vbeta and 13 Jbeta primers. Here immunoSEQ multiplex PCR was the method, and the copy in TCRdb shows in-frame clones only, minus some. The table has about 150,000 clones, roughly four fifths seen once; the top ten hold around 5%. Material for sequencing was PBMCs. The V call is TRBV28, the J call TRBJ2-2, with a tentative D call TRBD2 (6 bases). The sequence was collected from a man between 18 and 35 years old in good health and CMV-seronegative. Written as DNA, the CDR3 is TGTGCCAGCAGTCTCCCGGGAGCCAACACCGGGGAGCTGTTTTTT. This gives the protein CASSLPGANTGELFF. Variable domain in full (rest from reference TRBV28 and TRBJ2-2): DVKVTQSSRYLVKRTGEKVFLECVQDMDHENMFWYRQDPGLGLRLIYFSYDVKMKEKGDIPEGYSVSREKKERFSLILESASTNQTSMYLCASSLPGANTGELFFGEGSRLTVL.